Here is one T cell receptor beta chain with its context. Its antigen is currently unknown. This sample stems from a study of cytomegalovirus exposure and HLA in healthy donors. Trimming cost V 2 bases and J 0 bases, with 5 bases left between them. Germline values: CDR1 LNHDA, CDR2 SQIVND (reference sequence). The CDR3 runs 13 residues. Vbeta (60) and Jbeta (13) primers were used in the PCR. Generated by immunoSEQ multiplex PCR, the TCRdb table keeps only in-frame clones and is missing some. The sample carries some 130,000 clones, 79% recorded once. Study results and limitations: Per a later analysis, 16,951 TCR beta sequences showed association with HLA alleles at 0.05 false discovery rate.

The sample comprised PBMCs. The sequence was obtained from a man aged 35 to 55 in good health and CMV-seropositive. This chain joins TRBV19 and TRBJ2-7; D not certain. CDR3 in DNA: TGTGCCAGTAGTATATCCGTCTCCTACGAGCAGTACTTC. This sequence encodes CASSISVSYEQYF.